Listed below are T cell receptor beta chains from one sample, sequenced in a study of PD-L1 blockade in urothelial cancer. Produced via immunoSEQ multiplex PCR; TCRdb's table is partial and in-frame only. The top ten hold around 2.9% of the sample, which has tens of thousands of clones, about 90% seen once. Material: PBMCs, obtained around atezolizumab (anti-PD-L1) treatment. Receptors were obtained from a man between 45 and 60 years old with urothelial cancer. Both conserved end residues are part of each CDR3. A D gene is named only where the DNA matches it firmly. Size tells how often a clone was seen (once, few, many) or the class of an expanded clone, and some rows leave it out.

d_call,clone_size,j_call,cdr3_length,v_call,cdr3_aa,cdr3_nt
TRBD2,NA,TRBJ2-5,15,TRBV7-3,CASSLWAGGMKTQYF,TGTGCCAGCAGCTTATGGGCGGGGGGCATGAAGACCCAGTACTTC
NA,NA,TRBJ2-7,16,TRBV14,CASSPGTGRQIWEQYF,TGTGCCAGCAGCCCCGGAACAGGTCGGCAGATTTGGGAGCAGTACTTC
TRBD2,NA,TRBJ2-7,14,TRBV12-5,CASGGRGLEGEQYF,TGTGCTAGTGGGGGGCGGGGACTAGAAGGCGAGCAGTACTTC
TRBD2,NA,TRBJ2-7,14,TRBV27,CASSLGLGNYEQYF,TGTGCCAGCAGTTTAGGACTAGGGAACTACGAGCAGTACTTC
TRBD2,NA,TRBJ2-7,16,TRBV6-5,CASSYTGLAGGQEQYF,TGTGCCAGCAGTTACACCGGACTAGCGGGGGGTCAAGAGCAGTACTTC
NA,NA,TRBJ2-3,15,TRBV6-4,CASSEKTQGADTQYF,TGTGCCAGCAGTGAAAAAACTCAGGGCGCAGATACGCAGTATTTT
TRBD2,NA,TRBJ2-6,17,TRBV11-2,CASSSQRGVAGANVLTF,TGTGCCAGCAGCTCACAGCGGGGGGTGGCTGGGGCCAACGTCCTGACTTTC
NA,NA,TRBJ2-7,13,TRBV7-2,CASSLELVYEQYF,TGTGCCAGCAGCTTAGAACTAGTCTACGAGCAGTACTTC
TRBD2,NA,TRBJ2-7,15,TRBV28,CASSSPAGSSYEQYF,TGTGCCAGCAGTTCCCCAGCGGGGTCCTCCTACGAGCAGTACTTC
TRBD1,NA,TRBJ1-4,14,TRBV6-5,CASSPQGVGEKLFF,TGTGCCAGCAGCCCACAGGGGGTCGGCGAAAAACTGTTTTTT
TRBD2,NA,TRBJ2-7,14,TRBV9,CASSLGLAPYEQYF,TGTGCCAGCAGCCTTGGACTAGCCCCATACGAGCAGTACTTC
TRBD1,NA,TRBJ1-2,13,TRBV27,CASRTGGNYGYTF,TGTGCCAGCAGGACAGGGGGCAACTATGGCTACACCTTC
TRBD2,NA,TRBJ2-1,14,TRBV7-2,CASSLAGGVNEQFF,TGTGCCAGCAGCTTAGCGGGAGGGGTCAATGAGCAGTTCTTC
NA,NA,TRBJ2-3,12,TRBV11-2,CASSYNTDTQYF,TGTGCCAGCAGCTATAACACAGATACGCAGTATTTT
NA,once,TRBJ2-3,15,TRBV9,CASSPGQLSADTQYF,TGTGCCAGCAGCCCAGGACAGCTGAGCGCAGATACGCAGTATTTT
TRBD1,NA,TRBJ2-3,14,TRBV5-1,CASSVDRGTDTQYF,TGCGCCAGCAGCGTCGACAGGGGTACAGATACGCAGTATTTT
TRBD2,once,TRBJ2-1,15,TRBV7-2,CASSLASGSHNEQFF,TGTGCCAGCAGCTTAGCTAGCGGGAGCCACAATGAGCAGTTCTTC
TRBD2,NA,TRBJ2-1,15,TRBV7-7,CASSPSGSSYNEQFF,TGTGCCAGCAGCCCTAGCGGGTCTTCCTACAATGAGCAGTTCTTC
TRBD2,NA,TRBJ2-1,18,TRBV19,CASSIVRSGSLSYNEQFF,TGTGCCAGTAGTATAGTGAGAAGCGGGAGTCTCTCCTACAATGAGCAGTTCTTC
NA,NA,TRBJ2-7,15,TRBV19,CASSMRQGGSYEQYF,TGTGCCAGTAGTATGAGGCAGGGGGGCTCCTACGAGCAGTACTTC
NA,NA,TRBJ2-2,12,TRBV5-1,CASSTEGGELFF,TGCGCCAGCAGCACTGAGGGCGGGGAGCTGTTTTTT
NA,NA,TRBJ2-2,18,TRBV7-9,CASSLESWRSKRPGELFF,TGTGCCAGCAGCTTAGAGTCGTGGAGGTCAAAGAGGCCCGGGGAGCTGTTTTTT
TRBD1,once,TRBJ2-7,16,TRBV6-6,CASSYSDRASGYEQYF,TGTGCCAGCAGTTACTCGGACAGGGCCTCCGGCTACGAGCAGTACTTC
NA,NA,TRBJ2-5,12,TRBV18,CASSRSQETQYF,TGTGCCAGCTCACGGAGCCAAGAGACCCAGTACTTC
NA,NA,TRBJ2-1,15,TRBV4-1,CASSQIPNSYNEQFF,TGCGCCAGCAGCCAAATTCCTAACTCCTACAATGAGCAGTTCTTC
NA,NA,TRBJ2-5,13,TRBV29-1,CSVENREEKTQYF,TGCAGCGTTGAAAACAGGGAAGAAAAGACCCAGTACTTC
NA,NA,TRBJ2-1,13,TRBV10-1,CASSDAGFGRQFF,TGCGCCAGCAGTGACGCGGGGTTTGGACGGCAGTTCTTC
TRBD1,NA,TRBJ1-4,15,TRBV6-5,CASSYRQGASEKLFF,TGTGCCAGCAGTTACCGACAGGGGGCCTCGGAAAAACTGTTTTTT
TRBD1,NA,TRBJ1-2,16,TRBV6-1,CASSAVQGQGAHGYTF,TGTGCCAGCAGTGCCGTACAAGGACAGGGAGCCCATGGCTACACCTTC
TRBD1,NA,TRBJ1-1,15,TRBV19,CASSIGQGPTRRAFF,TGTGCCAGTAGTATTGGACAGGGCCCAACTAGGAGGGCTTTCTTT
NA,NA,TRBJ2-3,15,TRBV7-9,CASSLGRNPTDTQYF,TGTGCCAGCAGCTTAGGGAGAAACCCGACAGATACGCAGTATTTT
NA,NA,TRBJ1-4,16,TRBV7-2,CASSSPPGFANEKLFF,TGTGCCAGCAGCTCGCCCCCAGGGTTTGCTAATGAAAAACTGTTTTTT
TRBD1,NA,TRBJ2-7,14,TRBV2,CASLGDRGRDEQYF,TGTGCCAGCCTTGGGGACAGGGGGCGCGACGAGCAGTACTTC
TRBD2,NA,TRBJ2-5,16,TRBV4-2,CASSQDGLAGQETQYF,TGTGCCAGCAGCCAAGATGGGCTAGCGGGCCAAGAGACCCAGTACTTC
TRBD1,NA,TRBJ2-1,15,TRBV11-3,CASSSGQGEANEQFF,TGTGCCAGCAGCTCGGGACAGGGGGAGGCTAATGAGCAGTTCTTC
NA,NA,TRBJ1-2,16,TRBV27,CASSFGQGRLYDGYTF,TGTGCCAGCAGTTTTGGGCAGGGGAGACTCTATGACGGCTACACCTTC
NA,NA,TRBJ1-1,15,TRBV5-1,CASAMLGQSNTEAFF,TGCGCCTCAGCGATGTTGGGACAATCGAACACTGAAGCTTTCTTT
TRBD1,NA,TRBJ1-1,14,TRBV7-9,CASSLSGGNTEAFF,TGTGCCAGCAGCTTATCAGGGGGAAACACTGAAGCTTTCTTT
NA,once,TRBJ1-1,14,TRBV6-6,CASSYVGGGGNAFF,TGTGCCAGCAGTTACGTCGGGGGGGGAGGTAACGCTTTCTTT
TRBD2,NA,TRBJ2-2,18,TRBV4-1,CASSQVHGGRALDGELFF,TGCGCCAGCAGCCAAGTTCATGGCGGGAGGGCCCTTGACGGGGAGCTGTTTTTT
TRBD1,NA,TRBJ1-2,13,TRBV18,CASSLDRDYGYTF,TGTGCCAGCTCACTCGACAGGGACTATGGCTACACCTTC
TRBD1,NA,TRBJ1-1,15,TRBV18,CASSPLTGSNTEAFF,TGTGCCAGCTCACCCCTGACAGGGTCGAACACTGAAGCTTTCTTT
TRBD1,few,TRBJ1-2,17,TRBV6-1,CASSERTGARRYLGYTF,TGTGCCAGCAGTGAAAGGACAGGCGCACGCCGCTATCTGGGCTACACCTTC
TRBD2,once,TRBJ2-1,18,TRBV9,CASSVDPPQAGVRNEQFF,TGTGCCAGCAGCGTAGACCCCCCCCAAGCGGGGGTCAGAAATGAGCAGTTCTTC
TRBD2,NA,TRBJ2-3,15,TRBV6-5,CASSYLSSGTDTQYF,TGTGCCAGCAGTTACCTTTCTAGCGGGACAGATACGCAGTATTTT
TRBD1,NA,TRBJ2-1,12,TRBV9,CASSGTGVEQFF,TGTGCCAGCAGCGGTACAGGGGTTGAGCAGTTCTTC
TRBD2,NA,TRBJ2-1,18,TRBV11-2,CASSSFRSSGILYNEQFF,TGTGCCAGCAGCTCTTTTAGGTCTAGCGGGATCCTTTACAATGAGCAGTTCTTC
NA,NA,TRBJ1-1,14,TRBV6-6,CASSRLQGNTEAFF,TGTGCCAGCAGTAGACTCCAGGGGAACACTGAAGCTTTCTTT
TRBD1,NA,TRBJ1-5,15,TRBV6-5,CASSLGQTSNQPQHF,TGTGCCAGCAGCCTGGGACAGACTAGCAATCAGCCCCAGCATTTT
TRBD1,NA,TRBJ2-7,14,TRBV6-1,CASSDRWTGYEQYF,TGTGCCAGCAGTGACCGCTGGACAGGCTACGAGCAGTACTTC
TRBD2,NA,TRBJ2-1,13,TRBV9,CASSSGSYGEQFF,TGTGCCAGTTCTAGCGGGAGTTATGGTGAGCAGTTCTTC
TRBD2,NA,TRBJ2-1,16,TRBV15,CATSSRILAGYNEQFF,TGTGCCACCAGCTCTAGGATACTAGCGGGCTACAATGAGCAGTTCTTC
NA,NA,TRBJ2-1,15,TRBV2,CASRPLRGPYNEQFF,TGTGCCAGCAGGCCCCTGCGGGGGCCTTACAATGAGCAGTTCTTC
TRBD2,NA,TRBJ2-7,13,TRBV28,CASRKPGLGKHVF,TGTGCCAGCAGAAAACCGGGACTAGGCAAGCACGTCTTC
TRBD2,NA,TRBJ2-5,16,TRBV5-1,CASSFTSGGPEETQYF,TGCGCCAGCAGCTTTACTAGCGGTGGGCCAGAAGAGACCCAGTACTTC
TRBD1,NA,TRBJ1-6,17,TRBV5-1,CASRDRDTSSYNSPLHF,TGCGCCAGCAGGGACAGGGACACGAGCTCCTATAATTCACCCCTCCACTTT
TRBD1,NA,TRBJ2-1,15,TRBV6-1,CASSPGTGDYNEQFF,TGTGCCAGCAGTCCCGGGACAGGGGATTACAATGAGCAGTTCTTC